The T cell receptor beta chain under discussion was sequenced for a study of cytomegalovirus exposure and HLA in healthy donors. V gave up 5 bases and J gave up 5 bases; unmatched junction bases: 0. Germline CDR1 and CDR2: MNHEY and SMNVEV (reference sequence). CDR3 size: 11 residues. Whole-study results and caveats: The dataset shows that most TCR sequences were rare, while some public TCRs occurred in many donors.

Comments on this clone: The antigen is not known.

Assay used: immunoSEQ multiplex PCR; TCRdb lists only in-frame clones, some missing. Among more than 300,000 clones listed, approximately 90% were seen once. Sequencing used PBMCs. This TCR was sampled from a woman aged 18-30 years in good health and CMV-seronegative. V and J are TRBV27 and TRBJ2-7; 7 nucleotides line up with TRBD2. This CDR3 reads CASSSGNEQYF. In DNA, the CDR3 is TGTGCCAGCAGTAGCGGGAACGAGCAGTACTTC.